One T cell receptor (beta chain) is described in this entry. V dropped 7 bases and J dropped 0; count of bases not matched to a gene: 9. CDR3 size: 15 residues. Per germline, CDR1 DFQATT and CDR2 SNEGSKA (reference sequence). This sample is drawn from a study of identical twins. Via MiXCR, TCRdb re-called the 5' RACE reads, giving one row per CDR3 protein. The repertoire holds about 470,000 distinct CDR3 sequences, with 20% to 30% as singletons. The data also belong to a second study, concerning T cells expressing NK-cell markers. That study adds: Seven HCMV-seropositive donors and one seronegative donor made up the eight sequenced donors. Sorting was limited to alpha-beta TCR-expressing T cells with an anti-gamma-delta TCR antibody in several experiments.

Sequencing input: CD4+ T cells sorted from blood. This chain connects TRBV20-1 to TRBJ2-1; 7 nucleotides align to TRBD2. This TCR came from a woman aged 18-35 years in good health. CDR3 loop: CSVAVGRGSYNEQFF. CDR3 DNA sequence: TGCAGTGTAGCGGTGGGGAGGGGCTCCTACAATGAGCAGTTCTTC.